This TCR beta chain was observed in a study of blood T cell repertoires in COVID-19. About the research overall: Samples taken during acute and convalescent COVID-19 were collected in the United States, Italy and Spain. Sample material is recorded as cDNA or gDNA derived from T cells, B-cell-depleted T cells, or PBMCs.

Authors' processing steps: Amplification from reference gene primers served as the basis for estimated nucleated cell counts. Using immunoSEQ multiplex PCR, the repertoire was profiled, and TCRdb retains in-frame clones only, with some absent. The V and J calls and the clone size are those of that table, but D and trimming were determined from the DNA. The sample lists about 210,000 clones, 75% to 90% occurring once. The CDR3 contains 18 residues. The ends lost 3 bases at V and 4 bases at J; junction bases unmatched: 10. Germline-derived CDR1 and CDR2 are SGHTA and FQGNSA. The receptor was derived from a woman between 35 and 50 years old with acute or convalescent COVID-19. The chain carries TRBV7-2 and TRBJ2-3; 13 bases match TRBD2. Sequenced input: peripheral blood. The CDR3 region has the DNA TGTGCCAGCAGCTTGGCGAGACTAGCGGGGGGAGGGGCAGATACGCAGTATTTT. Its translation: CASSLARLAGGGADTQYF.